Below are 7 T cell receptor beta chains sequenced from a single sample in a study of T cell responses to AZD1222 COVID-19 vaccine. Method: immunoSEQ multiplex PCR; TCRdb's copy keeps in-frame clones and lacks some. Counted here are 140,000 or so clones, about 86% occurring once; the ten biggest clones make up 3% to 4.5%. This specimen was peripheral blood, taken on day 0 of AZD1222 vaccination. The receptors shown here come from an adult in good health.

CDR3 coding DNA: TGTGCCAGCTCACTGAACACAGGGAACTATGGCTACACCTTC. As protein: CASSLNTGNYGYTF. The chain is built from TRBV18 and TRBJ1-2; TRBD1 might be the D (6 bases). Germline CDR1 and CDR2: KGHSH and LQKENI. V gave up 4 bases and J gave up 2 bases, with 11 bases separating them. The CDR3 contains 14 residues.

The CDR3 DNA reads as TGTGCCAGCAGTTACCGACAGAGCAATCAGCCCCAGCATTTT. Protein: CASSYRQSNQPQHF. The chain has TRBV6-5 and TRBJ1-5, with a tentative D call TRBD1 (5 bases). The CDR3 contains 14 residues. V lost 2 bases to trimming and J lost 1 base, with 6 bases between them. Germline V lookup: CDR1 MNHEY, CDR2 SVGAGI.

This rearrangement joins TRBV19 to TRBJ1-2; 8 positions agree with TRBD1. Germline trimming cut 7 bases from V and 8 bases from J; bases unmatched to any gene: 12. CDR1 is LNHDA and CDR2 is SQIVND in the germline V gene (reference sequence). The CDR3 has 14 amino acids. CDR3 sequence reads: CASTLPLTGVGYTF. CDR3 bases: TGTGCCAGTACGCTCCCCCTGACAGGGGTCGGCTACACCTTC.

V and J are TRBV13 and TRBJ1-2; 7 bases map to TRBD1. The CDR3 has 15 residues. CDR1 PRHDT and CDR2 FYEKMQ come from the germline V gene (reference sequence). Losses at the gene ends were 5 bases for V and 8 bases for J; bases not matched to a gene: 14. CDR3 DNA: TGTGCCAGCAGCCAGCGGACAGGAGACTACCCAGGCTACACCTTC. Amino acids: CASSQRTGDYPGYTF. Together with reference TRBV13 and TRBJ1-2, the CDR3 gives the full variable domain: AAGVIQSPRHLIKEKRETATLKCYPIPRHDTVYWYQQGPGQDPQFLISFYEKMQSDKGSIPDRFSAQQFSDYHSELNMSSLELGDSALYFCASSQRTGDYPGYTFGSGTRLTVV.

In this sample, this clone is medium-sized. V usage is TRBV19 and J usage is TRBJ2-3, with D unresolved. V gave up 7 bases and J gave up 2 bases, with 13 bases separating them. Germline assignment: CDR1 LNHDA and CDR2 SQIVND (reference sequence). This CDR3 region has 14 residues. CDR3 bases: TGTGCCAGTACAAAACAGAGCCCCACAGATACGCAGTATTTT. Protein product: CASTKQSPTDTQYF.

The J gene is TRBJ1-5, the V gene TRBV29-1, with 8 bases lining up with TRBD1. The CDR3 has 15 residues. J lost 0 bases, V lost 3 bases, and 4 bases had no gene match. Germline assignment: CDR1 SQVTM and CDR2 ANQGSEA. The CDR3 region has the DNA TGCAGCGTTGATCGGGACAGGCTTAGCAATCAGCCCCAGCATTTT. This codes for CSVDRDRLSNQPQHF.

V is TRBV7-2 and J is TRBJ1-1; D gene ambiguous. Trimming removed 1 base from V and 4 bases from J, with 10 bases in between. The CDR3 consists of 14 residues. The V gene's germline CDR1 is SGHTA and CDR2 FQGNSA. The CDR3: CASSLGGWGTEAFF. The DNA of the CDR3 is TGTGCCAGCAGCTTAGGGGGATGGGGCACTGAAGCTTTCTTT.